One and the same sample provided the 32 T cell receptor beta chains below, sequenced in a study of shared clonotypes between healthy human individuals. Only in-frame clones appear in the TCRdb table, and some are missing; sequencing was by immunoSEQ multiplex PCR. The sample includes 2 million to 2.5 million clones, about 90% of them seen just once. Sequencing input: naive CD4+ T cells from PBMCs. Specified subset: CD45RA+ positively selected. The receptors here all came from a man between 18 and 29 years old in good health. Some clones in this sample may be carry-over from other donors' samples.

V is TRBV29-1 and J is TRBJ2-3; D not resolved. Germline loops: CDR1 SQVTM, CDR2 ANQGSEA. The CDR3 loop spans 11 amino acids. Trimming shortened V by 8 bases and J by 6 bases, and 12 bases separated the two germline ends. The CDR3 sequence is CSTAMGDTQYF. CDR3 coding DNA: TGCAGCACGGCGATGGGGGATACGCAGTATTTT.

The chain couples TRBV5-6 to TRBJ2-1; 16 bases match TRBD2. Germline assignment: CDR1 SGHDT and CDR2 YYEEEE. Trimming removed 4 bases from V and 9 bases from J; junction bases left unmatched: 7. CDR3 length: 16 amino acids. The CDR3, as DNA: TGTGCCAGCAGCGGCGGGACTAGCGGGAGGGCCAGTGAGCAGTTCTTC. Translated: CASSGGTSGRASEQFF.

The V gene is TRBV5-8, the J gene TRBJ2-7; TRBD1 matches at 11 bases. The V and J ends lost 4 bases and 2 bases, in that order; junction bases with no gene match: 8. Looked up from germline, CDR1 is SGHTS and CDR2 is YDEGEE. The CDR3 runs 16 residues. The CDR3 region has the DNA TGTGCCAGCAGCAAAAGGACAGGGGGCCCTACCTACGAGCAGTACTTC. Amino acids: CASSKRTGGPTYEQYF.

The rearrangement links TRBV11-1 to TRBJ2-5; 9 bases align to TRBD1. J was trimmed by 4 bases and V by 4 bases; bases with no gene match: 4. Per the germline V gene, CDR1 is SGHAT and CDR2 is FQDESV (reference sequence). This CDR3 contains 14 residues. This CDR3 is CASSWGTGRETQYF. CDR3 coding DNA: TGTGCCAGCAGCTGGGGGACAGGGAGAGAGACCCAGTACTTC.

The CDR3 bases are TGTGCCAGCAGCTTCCGGCTAGGGACTAGCGGGAGGGCAGGTGATACGCAGTATTTT. This encodes CASSFRLGTSGRAGDTQYF. The rearrangement links TRBV7-8 to TRBJ2-3, with 16 nucleotides matching TRBD2. The germline CDR1 and CDR2 sequences are SGHVS and FQNEAQ. The V segment lost 3 bases and the J segment 6 bases; nucleotides outside the gene matches: 12. The CDR3 sequence is 19 residues long.

The count of this clone is one. The chain is built from TRBV29-1 and TRBJ2-1, with D maybe TRBD2 (6 bases). Trimming cost V 4 bases and J 10 bases, with 20 bases left between them. The CDR3 loop spans 14 amino acids. Germline V gene sequence: CDR1 SQVTM, CDR2 ANQGSEA. CDR3 sequence: CSVGMGSGGREQFF. DNA of the CDR3: TGCAGCGTTGGAATGGGTAGCGGTGGAAGGGAGCAGTTCTTC.

This clone showed up just once. V usage is TRBV25-1 and J usage is TRBJ2-1; 11 bases line up with TRBD2. After removal of 7 bases from V and 5 bases from J, the junction contained 4 bases not matched to a gene. Germline V CDR1 and CDR2: MGHDK, SYGVNS. There are 14 residues in the CDR3. CDR3: CASTETSGNNEQFF. For the CDR3, the DNA is TGTGCCAGCACTGAGACTAGCGGGAACAATGAGCAGTTCTTC.

The gene calls are TRBV7-2 and TRBJ2-6; 7 bases fit TRBD1. In germline, CDR1 is SGHTA, CDR2 FQGNSA. The CDR3 consists of 17 residues. V was pared by 6 bases and J by 0 bases, with 8 bases of the junction left unmatched. The CDR3 loop is CASRQQGRSSGANVLTF. CDR3 nucleotide sequence: TGTGCCAGCAGACAACAGGGGCGTAGCTCTGGGGCCAACGTCCTGACTTTC.

V usage is TRBV19 and J usage is TRBJ1-1; D ambiguous. CDR3 length: 14 amino acids. Trimming cost V 4 bases and J 2 bases, with 11 bases left between them. The germline gives CDR1 LNHDA, CDR2 SQIVND (reference sequence). CDR3 bases: TGTGCCAGTAGTAGCGGAGACATCAACACTGAAGCTTTCTTT. This translates into CASSSGDINTEAFF.

The chain is built from TRBV11-2 and TRBJ2-2, with a possible D match to TRBD2 (5 bases). Looked up from germline, CDR1 is SGHAT and CDR2 is FQNNGV. This CDR3 has 15 residues. V shed 0 bases and J shed 5 bases, with 10 bases lying between them. CDR3 sequence reads: CASSLDLGGTGELFF. The CDR3 nucleotides are TGTGCCAGCAGCTTAGATCTTGGCGGGACCGGGGAGCTGTTTTTT. The variable domain in full, completed from reference TRBV11-2 and TRBJ2-2, reads EAGVAQSPRYKIIEKRQSVAFWCNPISGHATLYWYQQILGQGPKLLIQFQNNGVVDDSQLPKDRFSAERLKGVDSTLKIQPAKLEDSAVYLCASSLDLGGTGELFFGEGSRLTVL.

This rearrangement joins TRBV11-3 to TRBJ2-5; 9 bases fit TRBD1. CDR3 length: 15 amino acids. With V trimmed by 1 base and J by 2 bases, 2 bases remained unmatched. The germline V gene has CDR1 SGHNT and CDR2 YENEEA. The CDR3 DNA reads TGTGCCAGCAGCTTAGGACAGGGGGTGCAAGAGACCCAGTACTTC. This encodes CASSLGQGVQETQYF.

Details on this clone: The sample has other DNA sequences that encode this CDR3 too. The chain is built from TRBV11-3 and TRBJ2-7; D possibly corresponds to TRBD1 (5 bases). The CDR3 is 13 amino acids. Germline V gene lookup returns CDR1 SGHNT and CDR2 YENEEA. V was trimmed by 8 bases and J by 2 bases, leaving 13 bases between them. In nucleotides, the CDR3 is TGTGCCAGCTCGGGCCAGGGTGCCTACGAGCAGTACTTC. Its protein product is CASSGQGAYEQYF.

The V gene is TRBV7-9, the J gene TRBJ1-4; possible D gene TRBD1, 5 bases. The CDR3 covers 15 residues. Germline assignment: CDR1 SEHNR and CDR2 FQNEAQ (reference sequence). V was shortened by 8 bases and J by 7 bases, with 20 bases between the two germline ends. CDR3 in DNA: TGTGCCAGCGGCTACCAGGGACCCGGTTTTGAAAAACTGTTTTTT. This encodes CASGYQGPGFEKLFF. The variable domain in full, completed from reference TRBV7-9 and TRBJ1-4, reads DTGVSQNPRHKITKRGQNVTFRCDPISEHNRLYWYRQTLGQGPEFLTYFQNEAQLEKSRLLSDRFSAERPKGSFSTLEIQRTEQGDSAMYLCASGYQGPGFEKLFFGSGTQLSVL.

The CDR3 protein is CASSELDGRGLGGYTF. DNA of the CDR3: TGTGCCAGCAGTGAATTGGATGGGAGGGGGCTGGGGGGCTACACCTTC. The gene calls are TRBV6-1 and TRBJ1-2; TRBD1 matches 7 bases. CDR1 and CDR2 from the germline V gene are MNHNS and SASEGT. Trimming cost V 2 bases and J 8 bases; bases outside gene matches: 14. This CDR3 has 16 residues.

This rearrangement joins TRBV27 to TRBJ1-2, with D possibly matching TRBD1 (5 bases). V dropped 5 bases and J dropped 8 bases, with 21 bases sitting between them. CDR3 length equals 15 residues. Germline V gene data show CDR1 as MNHEY and CDR2 as SMNVEV (reference sequence). CDR3 nucleotides: TGTGCCAGCAGTGGTCGACAGTCTCCCGCGAGGGGCTACACCTTC. Translated, it gives CASSGRQSPARGYTF.

This rearrangement joins TRBV5-4 to TRBJ1-4; TRBD1 agrees at 11 bases. V lost 4 bases, J lost 12 bases, and 11 bases stayed unmatched. Germline V gene lookup returns CDR1 SGHNT and CDR2 YYREEE (reference sequence). The CDR3 totals 15 residues. Here the CDR3 reads CASSTGQGARGELFF. The CDR3 coding sequence is TGTGCCAGCAGCACCGGACAGGGGGCGCGCGGGGAACTGTTTTTT.

This clone was counted a single time. The chain employs TRBV27 and TRBJ2-2; 8 bases are shared with TRBD2. This CDR3 spans 18 amino acids. V gave up 5 bases and J gave up 7 bases; unmatched junction bases: 18. Per the germline V gene, CDR1 is MNHEY and CDR2 is SMNVEV (reference sequence). CDR3 sequence reads: CASSLTPPGGPVGGELFF. In DNA form, the CDR3 reads TGTGCCAGCAGTCTTACCCCCCCGGGAGGGCCGGTCGGCGGGGAGCTGTTTTTT.

This chain links TRBV6-1 with TRBJ2-3, with a tentative D call TRBD1 (5 bases). The germline V gene has CDR1 MNHNS and CDR2 SASEGT. The CDR3 has 15 amino acids. With 5 bases removed from V and 2 bases from J, the gap between germline ends came to 14 bases. The CDR3 sequence is CASSKSRGTTDTQYF. In nucleotides, the CDR3 is TGTGCCAGCAGTAAGTCTAGGGGCACCACAGATACGCAGTATTTT.

About this clone: The junction shows a germline mismatch at one end, possibly a read error. V gene TRBV2 combines with J gene TRBJ2-7; D is perhaps TRBD2 (6 bases). The CDR3 is 11 residues long. CDR1 and CDR2 (germline): SNHLY, FYNNEI. The CDR3 coding sequence is TGTGCCAGCAGTGAAGCGCGGGGTGGGCACTTC. This gives the protein CASSEARGGHF.

The V and J genes are TRBV7-3 and TRBJ2-1; D is unclear. The CDR3 is 15 amino acids. CDR1 is SGHTA and CDR2 is FQGTGA in the germline V gene. V gave up 4 bases and J gave up 0 bases, with 10 bases separating them. CDR3 amino acids: CASSSSPYSYNEQFF. CDR3 nucleotides: TGTGCCAGCAGCTCCTCCCCGTACTCCTACAATGAGCAGTTCTTC.

The genes are TRBV7-8 and TRBJ1-3; no clear D. The germline V and J ends were trimmed by 5 bases and 1 base, with 18 bases remaining between them. The CDR3 loop spans 17 amino acids. Per the germline V gene, CDR1 is SGHVS and CDR2 is FQNEAQ. The CDR3 DNA reads TGTGCCAGCAGCGTACGACGGTCGGCCACTTCTGGAAACACCATATATTTT. It is translated as CASSVRRSATSGNTIYF.

This chain joins TRBV7-2 and TRBJ1-2, with unresolved D. The CDR3 runs 12 residues. The germline CDR1 and CDR2 sequences are SGHTA and FQGNSA. V was pared by 5 bases and J by 4 bases, with 8 bases between. CDR3 DNA: TGTGCCAGCAGCCAGGCGGGCTATGGCTACACCTTC. Amino acid sequence: CASSQAGYGYTF.

This chain joins TRBV28 and TRBJ2-7; perhaps TRBD2 as D (5 bases). The CDR3 sequence is 16 residues long. The V and J ends lost 2 bases and 3 bases respectively, with 17 bases between them. Per the germline V gene, CDR1 is MDHEN and CDR2 is SYDVKM. The CDR3, as DNA: TGTGCCAGCAGTTTACTGACCCCCGACTATAACTACGAGCAGTACTTC. Protein product: CASSLLTPDYNYEQYF.

The rearrangement uses TRBV5-1 and TRBJ2-5; 9 bases are a match to TRBD1. Germline V CDR1 and CDR2: SGHRS, YFSETQ. Germline trimming cut 0 bases from V and 4 bases from J; bases unmatched to any gene: 7. The CDR3 extends over 16 amino acids. CDR3 in amino acids: CASSLDRGTGIETQYF. CDR3 nucleotide sequence: TGCGCCAGCAGCTTGGACCGGGGGACAGGGATAGAGACCCAGTACTTC.

This chain joins TRBV7-9 and TRBJ1-3; D unclear. The CDR3 consists of 10 residues. Trimming took off 2 bases at V and 7 bases at J, with 0 bases between the two ends. In germline, CDR1 is SEHNR, CDR2 FQNEAQ (reference sequence). The DNA for the CDR3 is TGTGCCAGCAGCTTAAACACCATATATTTT. Protein product: CASSLNTIYF.

The J gene is TRBJ1-1, the V gene TRBV5-1; D is unclear. Between the trimmed V and J ends, which lost 0 bases and 0 bases, there was a span of 12 bases. Germline values: CDR1 SGHRS, CDR2 YFSETQ. The CDR3 length is 16 residues. The CDR3 DNA sequence: TGCGCCAGCAGCTTGGGGCCAGCGTACCTGAACACTGAAGCTTTCTTT. This sequence encodes CASSLGPAYLNTEAFF.

This clone was counted between two and nine times. The V gene is TRBV30, the J gene TRBJ1-5, with a weak D call TRBD1 (5 bases). Trimming stripped 5 bases from V and 0 bases from J, with 8 bases between. Germline CDR1 is GTSNPN and CDR2 is SVGIG (reference sequence). The CDR3 length is 13 residues. The CDR3 loop is CAWGAYSNQPQHF. The CDR3, as DNA: TGTGCCTGGGGGGCATATAGCAATCAGCCCCAGCATTTT.

This sequence joins TRBV4-2 and TRBJ2-7; TRBD1 might be the D (5 bases). This CDR3 is built from 13 residues. The germline V and J ends were trimmed by 5 bases and 5 bases, with 13 bases remaining between them. Germline assignment: CDR1 LGHNA and CDR2 YNFKEQ. The CDR3 region is CASSLVGANEQYF. The CDR3 bases are TGTGCCAGCAGCTTGGTTGGGGCCAACGAGCAGTACTTC.

The chain carries TRBV7-2 and TRBJ2-5, with D possibly matching TRBD2 (6 bases). The germline V gene has CDR1 SGHTA and CDR2 FQGNSA. The length of the CDR3 is 15 residues. V was shortened by 2 bases and J by 0 bases, with 10 bases between the two germline ends. The CDR3 region is CASSLRRDYQETQYF. For the CDR3, the DNA is TGTGCCAGCAGCTTACGGAGGGACTACCAAGAGACCCAGTACTTC.

This chain connects TRBV18 to TRBJ2-5; the D is unclear. Looked up from germline, CDR1 is KGHSH and CDR2 is LQKENI. This CDR3 region has 14 residues. The germline V and J ends were trimmed by 3 bases and 5 bases, with 13 bases remaining between them. In DNA, the CDR3 is TGTGCCAGCTCACCCTCCTCACGGGCCGAGACCCAGTACTTC. It encodes CASSPSSRAETQYF.

The chain recombines TRBV2 with TRBJ2-1, with 8 bases matching TRBD2. This CDR3 is built from 15 residues. V gave up 4 bases and J gave up 5 bases; unmatched junction bases: 7. Germline CDR1 SNHLY, CDR2 FYNNEI. CDR3 protein: CASSVEAGDHNEQFF. The CDR3 nucleotides read TGTGCCAGCAGTGTTGAAGCGGGAGACCACAATGAGCAGTTCTTC.

The rearrangement joins TRBV27 to TRBJ1-2; no clear D gene. V was cut by 6 bases and J by 10 bases, with 15 bases left in between. CDR3 size: 12 residues. Germline V CDR1 and CDR2: MNHEY, SMNVEV (reference sequence). In nucleotides, the CDR3 is TGTGCCAGCAGGCCCTTGGGCCGTGACTACACCTTC. This sequence encodes CASRPLGRDYTF.